The entry that follows covers one T cell receptor beta chain sequence. CDR3 length: 13 amino acids. Germline V gives CDR1 MNHEY, CDR2 SMNVEV (reference sequence). V shed 10 bases and J 2 bases; nucleotides not matched to a gene: 4. The PCR ran on 60 Vbeta and 13 Jbeta primers. Measured with immunoSEQ multiplex PCR; TCRdb has only the in-frame clones, and not every one. The table lists roughly 170,000 clones, around four fifths of them singletons. These data come from a study of cytomegalovirus exposure and HLA in healthy donors. This sequence originates from a woman aged 25-40 years in good health and CMV-seropositive. The source material was PBMCs. The rearrangement joins TRBV27 to TRBJ2-3; 9 bases map to TRBD2. The chain's CDR3 is CATRTSVTDTQYF. CDR3 nucleotides: TGTGCCACCCGGACTAGCGTCACAGATACGCAGTATTTT.